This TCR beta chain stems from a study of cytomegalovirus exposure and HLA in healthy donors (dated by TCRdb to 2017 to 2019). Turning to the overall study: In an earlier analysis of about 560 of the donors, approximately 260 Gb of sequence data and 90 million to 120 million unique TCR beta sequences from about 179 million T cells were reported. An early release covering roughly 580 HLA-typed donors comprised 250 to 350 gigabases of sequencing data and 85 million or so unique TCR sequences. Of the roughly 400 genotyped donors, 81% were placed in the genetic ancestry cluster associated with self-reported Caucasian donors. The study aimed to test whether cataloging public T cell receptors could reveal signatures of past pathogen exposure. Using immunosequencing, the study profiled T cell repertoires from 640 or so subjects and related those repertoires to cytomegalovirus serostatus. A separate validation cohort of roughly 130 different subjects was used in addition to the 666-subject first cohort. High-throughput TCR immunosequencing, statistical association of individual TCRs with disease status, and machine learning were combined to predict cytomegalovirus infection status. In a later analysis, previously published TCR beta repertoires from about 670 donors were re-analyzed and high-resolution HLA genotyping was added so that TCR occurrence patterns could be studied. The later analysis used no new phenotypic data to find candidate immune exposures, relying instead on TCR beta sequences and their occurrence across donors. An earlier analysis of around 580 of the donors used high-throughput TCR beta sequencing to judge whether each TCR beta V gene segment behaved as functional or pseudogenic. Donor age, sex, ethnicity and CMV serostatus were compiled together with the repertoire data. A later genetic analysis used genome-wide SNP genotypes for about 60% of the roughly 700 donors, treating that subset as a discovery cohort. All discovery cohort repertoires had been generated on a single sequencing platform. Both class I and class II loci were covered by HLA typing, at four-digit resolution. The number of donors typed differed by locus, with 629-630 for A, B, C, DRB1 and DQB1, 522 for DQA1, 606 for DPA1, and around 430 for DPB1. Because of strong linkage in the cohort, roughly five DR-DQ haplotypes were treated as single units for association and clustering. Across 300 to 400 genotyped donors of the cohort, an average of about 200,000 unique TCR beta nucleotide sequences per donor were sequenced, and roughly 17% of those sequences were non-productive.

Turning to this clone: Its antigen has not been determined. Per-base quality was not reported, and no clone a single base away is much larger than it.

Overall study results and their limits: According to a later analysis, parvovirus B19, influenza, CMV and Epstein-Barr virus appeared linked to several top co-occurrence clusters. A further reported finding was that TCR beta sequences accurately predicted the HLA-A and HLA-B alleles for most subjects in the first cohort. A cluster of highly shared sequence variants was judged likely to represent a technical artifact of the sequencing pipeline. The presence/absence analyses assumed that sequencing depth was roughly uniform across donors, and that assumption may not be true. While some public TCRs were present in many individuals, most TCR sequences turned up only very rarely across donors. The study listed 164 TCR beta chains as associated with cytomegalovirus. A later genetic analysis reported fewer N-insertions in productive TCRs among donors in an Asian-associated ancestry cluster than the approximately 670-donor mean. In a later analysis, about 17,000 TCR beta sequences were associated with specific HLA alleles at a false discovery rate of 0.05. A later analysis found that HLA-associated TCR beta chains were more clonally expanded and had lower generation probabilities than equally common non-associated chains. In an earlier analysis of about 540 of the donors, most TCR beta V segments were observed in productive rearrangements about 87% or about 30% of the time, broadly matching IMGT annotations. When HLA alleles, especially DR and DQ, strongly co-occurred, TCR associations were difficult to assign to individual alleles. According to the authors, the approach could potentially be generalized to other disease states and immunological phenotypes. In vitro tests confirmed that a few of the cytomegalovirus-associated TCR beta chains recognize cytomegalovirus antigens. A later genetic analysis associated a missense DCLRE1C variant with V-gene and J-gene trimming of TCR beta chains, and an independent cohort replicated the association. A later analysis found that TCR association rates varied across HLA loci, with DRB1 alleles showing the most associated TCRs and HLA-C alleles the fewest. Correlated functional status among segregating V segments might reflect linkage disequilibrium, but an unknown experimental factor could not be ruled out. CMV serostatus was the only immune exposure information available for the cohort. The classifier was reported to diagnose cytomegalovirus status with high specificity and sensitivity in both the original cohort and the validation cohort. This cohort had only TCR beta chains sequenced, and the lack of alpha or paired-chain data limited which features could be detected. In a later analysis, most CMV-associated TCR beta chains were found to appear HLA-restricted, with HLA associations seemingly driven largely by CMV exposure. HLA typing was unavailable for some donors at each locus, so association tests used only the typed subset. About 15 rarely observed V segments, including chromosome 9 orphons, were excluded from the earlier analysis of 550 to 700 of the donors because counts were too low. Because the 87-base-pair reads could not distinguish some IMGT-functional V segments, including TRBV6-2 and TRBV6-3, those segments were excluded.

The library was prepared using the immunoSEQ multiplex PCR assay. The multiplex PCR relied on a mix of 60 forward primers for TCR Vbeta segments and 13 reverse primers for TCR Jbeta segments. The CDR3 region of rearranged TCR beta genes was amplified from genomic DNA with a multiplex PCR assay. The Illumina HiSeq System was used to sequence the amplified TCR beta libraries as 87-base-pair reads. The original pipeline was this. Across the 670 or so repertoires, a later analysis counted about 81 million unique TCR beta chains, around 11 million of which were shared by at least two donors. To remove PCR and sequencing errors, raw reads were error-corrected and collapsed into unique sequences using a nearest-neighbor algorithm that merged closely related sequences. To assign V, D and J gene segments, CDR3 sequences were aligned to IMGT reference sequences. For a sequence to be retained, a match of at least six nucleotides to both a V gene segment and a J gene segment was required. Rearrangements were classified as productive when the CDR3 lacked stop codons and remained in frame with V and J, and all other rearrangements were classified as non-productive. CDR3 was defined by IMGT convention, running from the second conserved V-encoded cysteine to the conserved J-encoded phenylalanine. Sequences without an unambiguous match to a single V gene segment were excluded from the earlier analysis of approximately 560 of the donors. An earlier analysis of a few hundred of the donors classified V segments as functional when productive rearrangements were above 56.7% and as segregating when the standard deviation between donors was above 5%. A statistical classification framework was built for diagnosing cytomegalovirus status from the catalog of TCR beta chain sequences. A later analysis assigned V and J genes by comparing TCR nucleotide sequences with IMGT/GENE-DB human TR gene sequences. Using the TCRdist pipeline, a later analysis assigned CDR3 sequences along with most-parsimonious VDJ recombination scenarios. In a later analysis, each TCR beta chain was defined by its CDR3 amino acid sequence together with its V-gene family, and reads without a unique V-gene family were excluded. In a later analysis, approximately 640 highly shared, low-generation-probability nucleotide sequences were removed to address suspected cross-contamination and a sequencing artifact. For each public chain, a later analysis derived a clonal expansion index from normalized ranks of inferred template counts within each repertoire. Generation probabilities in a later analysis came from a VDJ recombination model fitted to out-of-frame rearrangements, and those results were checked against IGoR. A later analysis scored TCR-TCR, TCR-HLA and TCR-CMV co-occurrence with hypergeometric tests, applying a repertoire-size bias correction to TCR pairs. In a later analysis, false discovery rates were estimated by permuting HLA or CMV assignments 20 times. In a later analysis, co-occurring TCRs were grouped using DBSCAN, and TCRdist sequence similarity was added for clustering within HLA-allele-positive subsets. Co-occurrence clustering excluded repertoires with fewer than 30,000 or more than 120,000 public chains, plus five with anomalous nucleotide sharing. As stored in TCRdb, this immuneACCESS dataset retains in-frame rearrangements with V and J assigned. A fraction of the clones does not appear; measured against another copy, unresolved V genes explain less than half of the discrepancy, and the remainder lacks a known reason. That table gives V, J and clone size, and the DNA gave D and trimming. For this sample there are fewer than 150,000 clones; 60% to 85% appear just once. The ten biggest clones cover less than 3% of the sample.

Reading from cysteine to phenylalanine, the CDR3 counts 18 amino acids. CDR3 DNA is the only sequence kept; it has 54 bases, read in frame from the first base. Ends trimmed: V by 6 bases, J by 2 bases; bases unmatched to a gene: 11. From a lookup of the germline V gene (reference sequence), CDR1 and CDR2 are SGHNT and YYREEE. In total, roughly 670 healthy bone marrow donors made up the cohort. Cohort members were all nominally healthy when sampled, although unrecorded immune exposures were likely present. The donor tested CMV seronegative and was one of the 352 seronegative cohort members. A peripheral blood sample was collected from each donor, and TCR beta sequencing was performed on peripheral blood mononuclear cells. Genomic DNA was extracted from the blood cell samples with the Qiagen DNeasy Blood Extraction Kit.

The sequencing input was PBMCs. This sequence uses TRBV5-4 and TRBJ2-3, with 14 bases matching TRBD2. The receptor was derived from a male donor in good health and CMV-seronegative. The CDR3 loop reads CASTLRPGLAGATDTQYF. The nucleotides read TGTGCCAGCACCCTTCGCCCGGGACTAGCGGGGGCCACAGATACGCAGTATTTT.